The source of this TCR beta chain is a study of CD8 T cells in Susac syndrome. Findings and caveats of the study: As the study acknowledged, the number of individuals in its TCR sequencing and HLA analysis was relatively small.

With random hexamers, roughly 0.5 to 1 ug RNA was reverse transcribed. Amplification of the TCR beta CDR3 was carried out by immunoSEQ multiplex PCR, which spanned a total of 54 Vbeta and 13 Jbeta segments. TCRdb re-called the immunoSEQ multiplex PCR reads with MiXCR, one entry per CDR3 protein. The table has about 240,000 distinct CDR3 sequences, 90% to 96% seen once; the top ten hold roughly 0.1%. Germline assignment: CDR1 SGDLS and CDR2 YYNGEE. Deletions cut 0 bases from V and 4 bases from J, with 11 bases between. The CDR3 is 14 amino acids. A single count supports this clonotype. As yet, its antigen is unknown.

The gene calls are TRBV9 and TRBJ2-7, with D perhaps matching TRBD1 (5 bases). Input material: CD4+ T cells from PBMCs. This TCR came from a human donor with Susac syndrome. The CDR3 nucleotides are TGTGCCAGCAGCGTAGTGGAGACAGCTTACGAGCAGTACTTC. It encodes CASSVVETAYEQYF.